This T cell receptor beta chain was captured by sequencing in a study of blood T cell repertoires in COVID-19. Authors' methods: By means of reference gene primer amplification, nucleated cell counts were estimated. Generated by immunoSEQ multiplex PCR, the TCRdb table keeps only in-frame clones and is missing some. The DNA was the basis for D and trimming; V, J and clone size are from that table. The profile shows about 25,000 clones, around nine tenths of them singletons. V lost 4 bases and J 4 bases, leaving 8 bases between the germline ends. CDR3 length: 12 residues. The germline V gene encodes CDR1 SEHNR and CDR2 FQNEAQ (reference sequence).

Input material: peripheral blood. The source is a man aged 45-60 years with active COVID-19. This chain connects TRBV7-9 to TRBJ2-7, with D unresolved. The CDR3 reads CASSYSGYEQYF. CDR3 coding DNA: TGTGCCAGCAGCTATTCCGGGTACGAGCAGTACTTC.